Below are 11 T cell receptor gamma chains sequenced from a single sample in a study of Vδ1+ human thymocytes. Notes on the study in general: Thymic TRG and TRD repertoires appeared highly polyclonal, with Gaussian CDR3 length distributions.

Their cognate antigens are unknown. The template was reverse-transcribed extracted RNA. Pooled V-gene forward primers with one constant-region reverse primer generated the CDR3 amplicons by multiplex PCR. TCRdb fed the multiplex PCR reads to CATT. The sample has 25,000 to 35,000 gamma-chain clones; around 18% are singletons. Material for sequencing was Vdelta1+ gamma-delta thymocytes from the thymus. The subset here: FACS-sorted CD3+ TCRalphabeta- TCRVdelta1+ TCRVdelta2- thymocytes. The receptors originated from a boy less than two years old who had congenital heart surgery.

V is TRGV5 and J is TRGJP2. Germline-derived CDR1 and CDR2 are VINAFY and YDVSNSKD. V gave up 1 base and J gave up 4 bases; unmatched junction bases: 3. The length of the CDR3 is 14 residues. In nucleotides, the CDR3 is TGTGCCACCTGGGACAGCACTAGTGATTGGATCAAGACGTTT. The encoded protein is CATWDSTSDWIKTF.

The chain has TRGV5 and TRGJ1 or TRGJ2. This CDR3 spans 13 amino acids. V was clipped by 2 bases and J by 6 bases; unmatched bases: 7. CDR1 and CDR2 (germline): VINAFY, YDVSNSKD. The CDR3, as DNA: TGTGCCACCTGGGACACGGCCTCTTATAAGAAACTCTTT. This sequence encodes CATWDTASYKKLF.

This clone was detected only a few times. The chain combines TRGV5 with TRGJ1 or TRGJ2. Looked up from germline, CDR1 is VINAFY and CDR2 is YDVSNSKD. Trimming at V came to 9 bases and at J to 8 bases, leaving 10 bases not matched to a gene. The CDR3 has 11 amino acids. The CDR3 region is CATTVLDKKLF. In nucleotides, the CDR3 is TGTGCCACCACAGTACTGGATAAGAAACTCTTT.

The chain employs TRGV9 and TRGJ1 or TRGJ2. Germline lookup yields CDR1 GITISATS and CDR2 ISYDGTV (reference sequence). The CDR3 contains 9 residues. Trimming removed 5 bases from V and 10 bases from J; junction bases left unmatched: 2. The CDR3 sequence is CALWGKKLF. The CDR3 DNA reads as TGTGCCTTGTGGGGCAAGAAACTCTTT.

V gene TRGV3 combines with J gene TRGJ1 or TRGJ2. There are 14 residues in the CDR3. Germline CDR1 VTNTFY, CDR2 YDVSTARD (reference sequence). V shed 3 bases, J shed 3 bases, and the junction held 8 bases outside the gene matches. CDR3 bases: TGTGCCACCTGGGACGGGGTCCCTTATTATAAGAAACTCTTT. Translated, it gives CATWDGVPYYKKLF.

The chain combines TRGV5 with TRGJ1 or TRGJ2. Germline V gene data show CDR1 as VINAFY and CDR2 as YDVSNSKD. Trimming cost V 9 bases and J 12 bases; bases outside gene matches: 8. CDR3 length equals 9 residues. The DNA for the CDR3 is TGTGCCACCGGCGTAGGGAAACTCTTT. Translated: CATGVGKLF.

V gene TRGV8 combines with J gene TRGJ1 or TRGJ2. The CDR3 totals 13 residues. V gave up 6 bases and J gave up 6 bases; unmatched junction bases: 11. Germline CDR1 is VENAVY and CDR2 is YDSYNSRV. As DNA, the CDR3 is TGTGCCACCTGGACCCCTAAGGGTTATAAGAAACTCTTT. It translates to CATWTPKGYKKLF.

This clone was detected a few times. The chain recombines TRGV2 with TRGJP2. The CDR3 is 14 amino acids. Germline CDR1 reads EGSNGY; CDR2 reads YDSYNSKV. With V trimmed by 6 bases and J by 0 bases, 4 bases remained unmatched. The chain's CDR3 is CATWNHSSDWIKTF. In DNA form, the CDR3 reads TGTGCCACCTGGAACCATAGTAGTGATTGGATCAAGACGTTT.

The chain is built from TRGV5 and TRGJ1 or TRGJ2. Trimming at V came to 3 bases and at J to 5 bases, leaving 10 bases not matched to a gene. The CDR3 loop spans 14 amino acids. CDR1 is VINAFY and CDR2 is YDVSNSKD in the germline V gene. DNA for the CDR3: TGTGCCACCTGGGACGCCGGGGGAAATTATAAGAAACTCTTT. Translation: CATWDAGGNYKKLF.

This clone appeared a few times. V is TRGV2 and J is TRGJP1. V was pared by 4 bases and J by 2 bases, with 7 bases of the junction left unmatched. The CDR3 runs 15 residues. CDR1 is EGSNGY, CDR2 YDSYNSKV, per germline. CDR3 loop: CATWEVETTGWFKIF. CDR3 bases: TGTGCCACCTGGGAAGTGGAGACCACTGGTTGGTTCAAGATATTT.

The V gene is TRGV4, the J gene TRGJ1 or TRGJ2. This CDR3 contains 13 residues. Germline-derived CDR1 and CDR2 are EGSTGY and YDSYTSSV. J lost 7 bases, V lost 0 bases, and 6 bases had no gene match. The CDR3 nucleotides read TGTGCCACCTGGGATGGGCCCGAGTATAAGAAACTCTTT. Its protein product is CATWDGPEYKKLF.